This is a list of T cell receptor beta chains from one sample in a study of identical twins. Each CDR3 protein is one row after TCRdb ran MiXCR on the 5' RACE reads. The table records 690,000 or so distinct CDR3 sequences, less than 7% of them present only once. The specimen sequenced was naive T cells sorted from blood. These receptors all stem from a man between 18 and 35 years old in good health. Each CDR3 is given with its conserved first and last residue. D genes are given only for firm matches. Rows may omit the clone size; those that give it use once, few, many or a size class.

TGTGCCAGCAGCTTAGGTTGGGCGGAGGGCCACCACAATGAGCAGTTCTTC CASSLGWAEGHHNEQFF NA few TRBJ2-1 TRBV11-2 17
TGTGCCACCAGTGACCCCGGGACCTACCCGGGAGCGTCGAACACCGGGGAGCTGTTTTTT CATSDPGTYPGASNTGELFF NA few TRBJ2-2 TRBV24-1 20
TGTGCCAGCAGCCGACAGGGACAAACTGAAGCTTTCTTT CASSRQGQTEAFF TRBD1 NA TRBJ1-1 TRBV14 13
TGTGCCAGCTCACCGTTCCCCCAAGACGCAGCGGGAGCTACCACAGATACGCAGTATTTT CASSPFPQDAAGATTDTQYF TRBD2 few TRBJ2-3 TRBV18 20
TGCGCCAGCAGCTTGGTTTTACCCACTCAAGAGACCCAGTACTTC CASSLVLPTQETQYF NA NA TRBJ2-5 TRBV5-1 15
TGTGCCAGCAGCTCCCGGACAGGCCTTGGCTACGAGCAGTACTTC CASSSRTGLGYEQYF TRBD1 NA TRBJ2-7 TRBV7-9 15
TGTGCCAGCAGTTCTATCCCAGGCCTTACCTACGAGCAGTACTTC CASSSIPGLTYEQYF NA NA TRBJ2-7 TRBV6-5 15
TGTGCCAGCAACACAGGGGGCAATCAGCCCCAGCATTTT CASNTGGNQPQHF TRBD1 many TRBJ1-5 TRBV7-2 13
TGCGCCAGCAGCACGGGACTAGCGGGAGGGCCCGTCAATGAGCAGTTCTTC CASSTGLAGGPVNEQFF TRBD2 NA TRBJ2-1 TRBV5-1 17
TGTGCCACCGGGACGGTGAACACCGGGGAGCTGTTTTTT CATGTVNTGELFF NA many TRBJ2-2 TRBV15 13
TGTGCCAGCAGTGAATTTAGGACAGTAGAGTCGGACATTCAGTACTTC CASSEFRTVESDIQYF NA many TRBJ2-4 TRBV25-1 16
TGCAGTGCTAGAGCGGTGAAATACAATGAGCAGTTCTTC CSARAVKYNEQFF NA few TRBJ2-1 TRBV20-1 13
TGTGCCAGCAGTTACCACAGTACGGCTCGTAATTCACCCCTCCACTTT CASSYHSTARNSPLHF NA NA TRBJ1-6 TRBV6-5 16
TGCGCCAGCAGCTTGGAGTCTCCGAACACCGGGGAGCTGTTTTTT CASSLESPNTGELFF NA many TRBJ2-2 TRBV5-1 15
TGTGCCAGCAGCTTTACAGGCCACTGGCCCCAGCATTTT CASSFTGHWPQHF NA many TRBJ1-5 TRBV7-2 13
TGCGCCAGCAGTCAGGAGCCGGGACAGAAATACGAGCAGTACTTC CASSQEPGQKYEQYF TRBD1 NA TRBJ2-7 TRBV5-1 15
TGTGCCAGCAATTGGGTGGGAGTGGACTACAATGAGCAGTTCTTC CASNWVGVDYNEQFF NA many TRBJ2-1 TRBV12-3/TRBV12-4 15
TGTGCCAGCAGCGCCGTTAGCGACCGTATCCTCTATGGCTACACCTTC CASSAVSDRILYGYTF NA few TRBJ1-2 TRBV5-5 16
TGCAGTGCTAGGGCTTCAGGAAACACCGGGGAGCTGTTTTTT CSARASGNTGELFF NA few TRBJ2-2 TRBV20-1 14
TGCGCCAGCAGCTGGACGGGCCGTCCTACCTCACCAGATACGCAGTATTTT CASSWTGRPTSPDTQYF NA few TRBJ2-3 TRBV5-1 17
TGCAGCGTTGTCAGGGGTGAAGAGACCCAGTACTTC CSVVRGEETQYF NA many TRBJ2-5 TRBV29-1 12